The present entry profiles one T cell receptor (beta chain) with its context. This sample is drawn from a study of cytomegalovirus exposure and HLA in healthy donors. Per germline, CDR1 SGHKS and CDR2 YYEKEE (reference sequence). The V and J ends lost 3 bases and 1 base, in that order; junction bases with no gene match: 7. This CDR3 comprises 16 residues. The study ran its PCR with 60 Vbeta and 13 Jbeta primers. How the authors handled the data: Later reanalysis found about 78 million unique TCR beta chains, around 9.9 million of them shared. Sequenced by immunoSEQ multiplex PCR; TCRdb stores in-frame clones only, minus some. The D gene and trimming were derived from the DNA, and the V and J assignments and clone size from that table. The record lists around 70,000 clones, of which the ten most abundant hold roughly 0.8%.

This TCR was recovered from a boy aged 10-17 years in good health and CMV-seronegative. Sequencing was performed on PBMCs. The V and J genes are TRBV5-5 and TRBJ2-1; 7 bases fit TRBD2. CDR3 coding DNA: TGTGCCAGCAGCTCGACTAGCTCTGGGTCCTACAATGAGCAGTTCTTC. It translates to CASSSTSSGSYNEQFF. The full variable domain, in which reference TRBV5-5 and TRBJ2-1 provide the parts outside the CDR3, is DAGVTQSPTHLIKTRGQQVTLRCSPISGHKSVSWYQQVLGQGPQFIFQYYEKEERGRGNFPDRFSARQFPNYSSELNVNALLLGDSALYLCASSSTSSGSYNEQFFGPGTRLTVL.